One T cell receptor beta chain is described in this entry. The table came from immunoSEQ multiplex PCR; TCRdb's copy has only in-frame clones and leaves some out. The table includes some 340,000 clones, approximately 90% detected once. This CDR3 is 15 amino acids long. Germline V gene sequence: CDR1 DFQATT, CDR2 SNEGSKA (reference sequence). Between the trimmed V and J ends, which lost 3 bases and 0 bases, there was a span of 14 bases. This sample is drawn from a study of blood T cell repertoires in COVID-19. Across the whole study: Specimens from acute and convalescent COVID-19 originated in the United States, Italy and Spain.

Material for sequencing was PBMCs or T cells enriched from blood (not recorded which). The genes are TRBV20-1 and TRBJ1-1; possible D gene TRBD1, 5 bases. The sequence derives from a woman aged 30 to 39 who had been exposed to COVID-19. CDR3 sequence reads: CSASSRIRVNTEAFF. CDR3 bases: TGCAGTGCTAGTTCCAGGATCAGGGTGAACACTGAAGCTTTCTTT.